The 5 T cell receptor beta chains listed next were all sequenced from one sample in a study of early T cells in non-severe SARS-CoV-2 infection. In TCRdb, the 5' RACE reads were re-called with MiXCR into one record per CDR3 protein. In the table there are just over 65,000 distinct CDR3 sequences, over 10% of which are singletons. The sequenced sample was whole blood. These receptors all stem from an adult who was a healthcare worker with PCR-confirmed SARS-CoV-2 infection or an uninfected control (not recorded which).

This clonotype was counted at least ten times. The chain couples TRBV28 to TRBJ2-1, with 12 bases fitting TRBD2. With V trimmed by 4 bases and J by 4 bases, 8 bases remained unmatched. Germline CDR1 and CDR2: MDHEN and SYDVKM. CDR3 size: 17 residues. The CDR3 bases are TGTGCCAGCAGTTCCAACCCGGGACTAGCGGGTTACAATGAGCAGTTCTTC. Amino acid sequence: CASSSNPGLAGYNEQFF.

The chain joins TRBV6-6 to TRBJ1-5, with D unclear. Per germline, CDR1 MNHNY and CDR2 SVGAGI (reference sequence). Trimming left V 7 bases short and J 4 bases short, with 8 bases between. The CDR3 loop spans 12 amino acids. The CDR3 nucleotides read TGTGCCAGCACCCAGAGTAATCAGCCCCAGCATTTT. It is translated as CASTQSNQPQHF.

This clonotype appeared a few times. The chain employs TRBV11-3 and TRBJ2-3, with TRBD2 matching 8 bases. The CDR3 spans 16 residues. CDR1 SGHNT and CDR2 YENEEA come from the germline V gene. V was clipped by 1 base and J by 0 bases; unmatched bases: 3. The CDR3 DNA follows: TGTGCCAGCAGCTTAGGTGCGGGAGGCAGCACAGATACGCAGTATTTT. Amino acids: CASSLGAGGSTDTQYF. Variable domain in full (rest from reference TRBV11-3 and TRBJ2-3): EAGVVQSPRYKIIEKKQPVAFWCNPISGHNTLYWYLQNLGQGPELLIRYENEEAVDDSQLPKDRFSAERLKGVDSTLKIQPAELGDSAVYLCASSLGAGGSTDTQYFGPGTRLTVL.

This clonotype was seen ten or more times. The chain employs TRBV12-3 or TRBV12-4 and TRBJ2-6; D not certain. The CDR3 extends over 12 amino acids. V lost 7 bases and J lost 3, with 4 bases in between. The CDR3 region is CASTFGANVLTF. CDR3 in DNA: TGTGCCAGCACTTTTGGGGCCAACGTCCTGACTTTC.

This sequence joins TRBV29-1 and TRBJ2-2, with a weak D call TRBD1 (5 bases). Trimming left V 4 bases short and J 7 bases short, with 13 bases between. Germline CDR1 and CDR2: SQVTM and ANQGSEA. The CDR3 covers 13 residues. The chain's CDR3 is CSVAKGMGGELFF. DNA for the CDR3: TGCAGCGTTGCAAAGGGGATGGGCGGGGAGCTGTTTTTT.